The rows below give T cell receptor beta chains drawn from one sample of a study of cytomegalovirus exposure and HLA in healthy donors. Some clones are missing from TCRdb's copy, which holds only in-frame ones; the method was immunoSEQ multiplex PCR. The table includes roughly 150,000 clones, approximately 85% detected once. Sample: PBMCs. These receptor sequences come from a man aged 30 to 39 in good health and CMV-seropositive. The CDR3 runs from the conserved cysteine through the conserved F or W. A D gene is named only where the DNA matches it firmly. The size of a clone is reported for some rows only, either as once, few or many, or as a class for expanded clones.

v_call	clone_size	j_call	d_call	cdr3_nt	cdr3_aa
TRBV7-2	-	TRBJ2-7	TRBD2	TGTGCCAGCAGCTACCTCGGACTAGCGGGATACGAGCAGTACTTC	CASSYLGLAGYEQYF
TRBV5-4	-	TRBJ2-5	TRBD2	TGTGCCAGCAGCTTGAACTGGGGAGGGAAAGAGACCCAGTACTTC	CASSLNWGGKETQYF
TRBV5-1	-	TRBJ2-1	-	TGCGCCAGCAGCTTCAGGGCATCCTACAATGAGCAGTTCTTC	CASSFRASYNEQFF
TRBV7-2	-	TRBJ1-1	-	TGTGCCAGCAGCTTTAACCGGGGAACTGAAGCTTTCTTT	CASSFNRGTEAFF
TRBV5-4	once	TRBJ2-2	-	TGTGCCAGCAGCTTTGGACAGAACACCGGGGAGCTGTTTTTT	CASSFGQNTGELFF
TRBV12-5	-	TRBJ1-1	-	TGTGCTAGTGGTTTGGTACTGGTAGGGACTAGGATGAACACTGAAGCTTTCTTT	CASGLVLVGTRMNTEAFF
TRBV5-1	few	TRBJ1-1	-	TGCGCCAGCAGCTTGAGGCAGGGGAACACTGAAGCTTTCTTT	CASSLRQGNTEAFF
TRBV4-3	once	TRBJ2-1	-	TGCGCCAGCAGCCAAGATTTAGAGGAGGGCACCTACAATGAGCAGTTCTTC	CASSQDLEEGTYNEQFF
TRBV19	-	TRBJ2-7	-	TGTGCCAGTACGGCGACAGTCAGCTCCTACGAGCAGTACTTC	CASTATVSSYEQYF
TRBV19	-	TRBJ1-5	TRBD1	TGTGCCAGTAGTATAGTGGGGACAGGGGTGGGTCAGCCCCAGCATTTT	CASSIVGTGVGQPQHF
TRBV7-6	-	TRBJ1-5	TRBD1	TGTGCCAGCAGCCGCTTCCCCGACAGGGGATGGAACCATAGCAATCAGCCCCAGCATTTT	CASSRFPDRGWNHSNQPQHF
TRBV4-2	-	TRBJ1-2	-	TGTGCCAGCAGCCCGGACATGTCTGGCTACACCTTC	CASSPDMSGYTF
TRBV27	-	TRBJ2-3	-	TGTGCCAGCAGTTTATCCGTTACTAGCCTTAAGCGGACGCAGTATTTT	CASSLSVTSLKRTQYF
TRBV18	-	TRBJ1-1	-	TGTGCCAGCTCACCCCTCGGGGGGGGTACGGCCCACACTGAAGCTTTCTTT	CASSPLGGGTAHTEAFF
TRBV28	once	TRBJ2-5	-	TGTGCCAGCAGGTCGACTCTAAGCGAGACCCAGTACTTC	CASRSTLSETQYF
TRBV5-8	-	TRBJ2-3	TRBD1	TGTGCCAGCAGCCCATCCCGGACAGGGATTAGCACAGATACGCAGTATTTT	CASSPSRTGISTDTQYF
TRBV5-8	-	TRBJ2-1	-	TGTGCCAGCAGCTTAAGGGCAGGGGGGATCAATGAGCAGTTCTTC	CASSLRAGGINEQFF
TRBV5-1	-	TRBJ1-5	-	TGCGCCAGCGCTGCAGGAGGCCTTAATCAGCCCCAGCATTTT	CASAAGGLNQPQHF
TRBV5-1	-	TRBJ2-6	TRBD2	TGCGCCAGCAGCCGAAACGGGGGGAGCTCTGGGGCCAACGTCCTGACTTTC	CASSRNGGSSGANVLTF
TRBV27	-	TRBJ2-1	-	TGTGCCAGCAGTCGCGGACAGCCCTACAATGAGCAGTTCTTC	CASSRGQPYNEQFF
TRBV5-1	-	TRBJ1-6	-	TGCGCCAGCAGCCCAATAGGGCGGGAAAGTAATTCACCCCTCCACTTT	CASSPIGRESNSPLHF
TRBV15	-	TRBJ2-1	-	TGTGCCACCAGCACCGAACTCGACAGTTACAATGAGCAGTTCTTC	CATSTELDSYNEQFF
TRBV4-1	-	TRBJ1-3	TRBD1	TGCGCCAGCAGAGACCGGGACAGGGGATTGGACACCATATATTTT	CASRDRDRGLDTIYF
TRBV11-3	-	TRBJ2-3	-	TGTGCCAGCAGCTTGCCAAGCTATACAGATACGCAGTATTTT	CASSLPSYTDTQYF
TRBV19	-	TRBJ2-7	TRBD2	TGTGCCAGTAGTACCGGGACTAGCGTAGGAAGGCACGAGCAGTACTTC	CASSTGTSVGRHEQYF
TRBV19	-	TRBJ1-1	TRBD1	TGTGCCAGTAGTATTCAGGGGGCCACTGAAGCTTTCTTT	CASSIQGATEAFF
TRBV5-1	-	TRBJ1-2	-	TGCGCCAGCAGTAGAGGACAGAGTCTGTTTAACTATGGCTACACCTTC	CASSRGQSLFNYGYTF
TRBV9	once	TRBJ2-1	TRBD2	TGTGCCAGCAGCCCCGCCTCGAGACTAGCGGGTTACAATGAGCAGTTCTTC	CASSPASRLAGYNEQFF
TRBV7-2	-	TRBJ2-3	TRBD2	TGTGCCAGCAGCTTATACGGGGGGGTGACAGATACGCAGTATTTT	CASSLYGGVTDTQYF
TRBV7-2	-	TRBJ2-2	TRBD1	TGTGCCAGCAGCACACACAGGGGGCGGGACACCGGGGAGCTGTTTTTT	CASSTHRGRDTGELFF
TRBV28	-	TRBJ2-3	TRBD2	TGTGCCAGCAGGGGGACTAGCGGGAGGCACAGCACAGATACGCAGTATTTT	CASRGTSGRHSTDTQYF
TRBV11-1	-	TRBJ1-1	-	TGTGCCAGCAGCTTAGTATACAGGGACACTGAAGCTTTCTTT	CASSLVYRDTEAFF
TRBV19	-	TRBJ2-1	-	TGTGCCAGTAGTATAGGTGGCAGGGGTGAGCAGTTCTTC	CASSIGGRGEQFF
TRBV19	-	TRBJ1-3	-	TGTGCCACTCGGTCTTATGGAAACACCATATATTTT	CATRSYGNTIYF
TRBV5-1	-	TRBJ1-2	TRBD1	TGCGCCAGCGCTTCTCACCCGAGACAGGGAGCTAACTATGGCTACACCTTC	CASASHPRQGANYGYTF
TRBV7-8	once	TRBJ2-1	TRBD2	TGTGCCAGCAGTAATTTGCGGGAGTATGTGTTCTTC	CASSNLREYVFF
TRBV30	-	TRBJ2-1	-	TGTGCCTGGAGCTGGGGCTTCGATGAGCAGTTCTTC	CAWSWGFDEQFF
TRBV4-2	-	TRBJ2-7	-	TGTGCCAGCAGCCAAGAATCAGGGGTGGTTTCTGGGCAGTACTTC	CASSQESGVVSGQYF
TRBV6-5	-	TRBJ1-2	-	TGTGCCAGCAGTTACTCGTCAGGGAATGGCTACACCTTC	CASSYSSGNGYTF
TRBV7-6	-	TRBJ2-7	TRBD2	TGTGCCAGCAGCTTAGGGGGACTAGCGTCCTACGAGCAGTACTTC	CASSLGGLASYEQYF
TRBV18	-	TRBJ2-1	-	TGTGCCAGCTCACCACCCGGTTTAGCTGCTTACAATGAGCAGTTCTTC	CASSPPGLAAYNEQFF
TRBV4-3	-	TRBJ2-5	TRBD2	TGCGCCAGCAGCACCTGGCGGGAGGGCCTAGAGACCCAGTACTTC	CASSTWREGLETQYF
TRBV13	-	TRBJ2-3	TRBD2	TGTGCCAGCAGCGAAGGTAGCGGGAGGGCTACAGATACGCAGTATTTT	CASSEGSGRATDTQYF
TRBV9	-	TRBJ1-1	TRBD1	TGTGCCAGCAGCCCGACAGGGTTTACAAACACTGAAGCTTTCTTT	CASSPTGFTNTEAFF
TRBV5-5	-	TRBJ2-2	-	TGTGCCAGCAGCTTGGAACTGATATACACCGGGGAGCTGTTTTTT	CASSLELIYTGELFF
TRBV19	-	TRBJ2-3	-	TGTGCCAGTAGTTCCTTGGGGGGGGCCACAGATACGCAGTATTTT	CASSSLGGATDTQYF
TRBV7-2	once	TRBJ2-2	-	TGTGCCAGCAGCTTTCGGAGAGGGTCCGGGGAGCTGTTTTTT	CASSFRRGSGELFF
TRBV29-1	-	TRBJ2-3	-	TGCAGCGTTCAAGGCGTCTCTAGCACAGATACGCAGTATTTT	CSVQGVSSTDTQYF
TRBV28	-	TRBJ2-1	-	TGTGCCAGCAGTTCTACCCGGACGGGGAGCTCCTACAATGAGCAGTTCTTC	CASSSTRTGSSYNEQFF
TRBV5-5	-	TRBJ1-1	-	TGTGCCAGCAGCTTGGAGTCGGGTGAGATGAAAGCTTTCTTT	CASSLESGEMKAFF